This is a list of T cell receptor beta chains from one sample in a study of cytomegalovirus exposure and HLA in healthy donors. Profiling relied on immunoSEQ multiplex PCR, and the TCRdb table lists in-frame clones only, not all of them. The sample holds about 210,000 clones; 70% to 90% are singletons and the top ten take roughly 0.33%. Sequenced input: PBMCs. These receptors were collected from a young woman in good health and CMV-seronegative. Both conserved end residues are part of each CDR3. A D gene is named only where the DNA matches it firmly. Clone sizes are given selectively: once, few, many, or a class where the clone is expanded.

V	J	size	D	DNA	CDR3
TRBV19	TRBJ1-1	once	-	TGTGCCAGTAGTAGGGGCGGCACAGGGAGTAGGAGGAACACTGAAGCTTTCTTT	CASSRGGTGSRRNTEAFF
TRBV6-5	TRBJ1-3	once	-	TGTGCCAGCAGTCCCCACAGGGATACGGGAAACACCATATATTTT	CASSPHRDTGNTIYF
TRBV27	TRBJ2-7	once	TRBD1	TGTGCCAGCAGCTACAGGGGAGCATACGAGCAGTACTTC	CASSYRGAYEQYF
TRBV7-3	TRBJ2-1	-	-	TGTGCCAGCAGCTTAACCGGGACACTACTATACAATGAGCAGTTCTTC	CASSLTGTLLYNEQFF
TRBV28	TRBJ2-3	-	TRBD2	TGTGCCAGCACCAATAGCGGGGCGTTTGGAGATACGCAGTATTTT	CASTNSGAFGDTQYF
TRBV11-2	TRBJ2-7	-	-	TGTGCCAGCAGTTATAGGGGGAAGGATGGGTTC	CASSYRGKDGF
TRBV2	TRBJ1-2	-	-	TGTGCCAGCAGCCCCGGGTGGAGCGGGGGCTACACCTTC	CASSPGWSGGYTF
TRBV28	TRBJ1-1	few	TRBD1	TGTGCCAGCAGTCGGACAGGATGGAACACTGAAGCTTTCTTT	CASSRTGWNTEAFF
TRBV27	TRBJ1-1	-	TRBD1	TGTGCCAGCAGTTCCACGACAGGGTTGAGGAGCACTGAAGCTTTCTTT	CASSSTTGLRSTEAFF
TRBV9	TRBJ1-1	-	TRBD1	TGTGCCAGCTCCCTTTCAGGGGGCTGGGACACTGAAGCTTTCTTT	CASSLSGGWDTEAFF
TRBV7-8	TRBJ1-2	-	TRBD1	TGTGCCAGCAGCCTCATTTCGACAGGGTCCGGGAACTATGGCTACACCTTC	CASSLISTGSGNYGYTF
TRBV7-7	TRBJ2-2	-	-	TGTGCTAGCAGCTTAGAATATTACACCGGGGAGCTGTTTTTT	CASSLEYYTGELFF
TRBV28	TRBJ1-5	-	-	TGTGCCAGCAGTAGCAGGGGCCGGGGAAGACAGCCCCAGCATTTT	CASSSRGRGRQPQHF
TRBV18	TRBJ1-6	-	-	TGTGCCAGCACCGATGGGGGAGGGATCGCTTCACCCCTCCACTTT	CASTDGGGIASPLHF
TRBV7-8	TRBJ2-7	-	TRBD1	TGTGCCAGCAGCGCCCGGGACAGGGGCAACGAGCAGTACTTC	CASSARDRGNEQYF
TRBV4-1	TRBJ2-2	once	TRBD1	TGCGCCAGCAGCTCCCCAGGGGGGAACACCGGGGAGCTGTTTTTT	CASSSPGGNTGELFF
TRBV10-2	TRBJ2-7	-	-	TGCGCCAGCAGTGAGGCAATGTCTAGCGAGCAGTACTTC	CASSEAMSSEQYF
TRBV7-8	TRBJ2-1	-	TRBD2	TGTGCCAGCAGCCCCTTAGCGGGGGCGAGCTCCTACAATGAGCAGTTCTTC	CASSPLAGASSYNEQFF